The 5 T cell receptor beta chains below come from one sample, sequenced in a study of blood T cells in healthy people across ages (dated by TCRdb to between 2014 and 2017). Library construction relied on 5' RACE. The run used an Illumina HiSeq 2500. The second PCR ran for roughly 7 to 12 cycles and used a J-beta primer mix along with a sample-barcoded 5' primer. TCRdb trimmed the raw reads at Q25, called clones with MiXCR and kept productive beta chains. For every CDR3 protein sequence, its rows merge into one entry that carries the most common genes and DNA. The sample table holds 590,000 or so distinct CDR3 sequences, of which 25% to 30% were seen once. The biggest ten clones account for roughly 14% of the sample. The source material was blood. Every receptor here comes from a woman of 80 years or more in good health.

This clonotype was picked up many times. This chain connects TRBV7-2 to TRBJ1-5; possible D gene TRBD1, 5 bases. Germline V gene lookup returns CDR1 SGHTA and CDR2 FQGNSA. Trimming left V 1 base short and J 2 bases short, with 12 bases between. CDR3 length equals 16 residues. For the CDR3, the DNA is TGTGCCAGCAGCTTAGTAGCCGGGGGTGGCAATCAGCCCCAGCATTTT. Protein product: CASSLVAGGGNQPQHF.

This clonotype was observed many times. This chain joins TRBV20-1 and TRBJ2-3, with 11 bases matching TRBD2. The CDR3 has 18 amino acids. The junction had 15 bases not matched to a gene; V was cut back by 6 bases and J by 1 base. CDR1 DFQATT and CDR2 SNEGSKA come from the germline V gene (reference sequence). CDR3 nucleotide sequence: TGCAGTGCCACGGGACTAGCGGAGCACGGCCCCCGCACAGATACGCAGTATTTT. Its translation is CSATGLAEHGPRTDTQYF.

This clonotype was counted ten times or more. This chain joins TRBV7-2 and TRBJ2-7; 13 bases map to TRBD2. With V trimmed by 8 bases and J by 4 bases, 8 bases remained unmatched. The CDR3 is made up of 15 amino acids. CDR1 SGHTA and CDR2 FQGNSA come from the germline V gene. CDR3 region: CASADPGLAGYEQYF. The CDR3 nucleotides read TGTGCCAGCGCCGACCCGGGACTAGCGGGGTACGAGCAGTACTTC. Variable domain in full (rest from reference TRBV7-2 and TRBJ2-7): GAGVSQSPSNKVTEKGKDVELRCDPISGHTALYWYRQSLGQGLEFLIYFQGNSAPDKSGLPSDRFSAERTGGSVSTLTIQRTQQEDSAVYLCASADPGLAGYEQYFGPGTRLTVT.

This clonotype was detected ten times or more. The chain is built from TRBV20-1 and TRBJ2-4; 8 nucleotides align to TRBD1. Germline assignment: CDR1 DFQATT and CDR2 SNEGSKA (reference sequence). J was trimmed by 10 bases and V by 3 bases; bases with no gene match: 11. CDR3 length: 14 residues. CDR3 coding DNA: TGCAGTGCTAGTGACAGGGGCCGACAACGGATTCAGTACTTC. Encoded protein: CSASDRGRQRIQYF.

This clonotype was seen repeatedly, ten times or more. The rearrangement joins TRBV3-1 to TRBJ2-6, with D perhaps matching TRBD2 (6 bases). Trimming shortened V by 1 base and J by 2 bases, and 6 bases separated the two germline ends. Germline CDR1 and CDR2: LGHDT and YNNKEL (reference sequence). The CDR3 sequence is 15 residues long. CDR3 sequence: CASSQASAGANVLTF. CDR3 nucleotides: TGTGCCAGCAGCCAAGCTAGCGCTGGGGCCAACGTCCTGACTTTC.